This entry features one T cell receptor beta chain sequence. This specimen belongs to a study of shared clonotypes between healthy human individuals. CDR1 is SQVTM, CDR2 ANQGSEA, per germline. There are 15 residues in the CDR3. V dropped 2 bases and J dropped 3; count of bases not matched to a gene: 7. Clones were read by immunoSEQ multiplex PCR, and TCRdb kept only the in-frame ones, dropping some. The sample lists some 500,000 clones, more than 95% seen once, with about 0.068% in the top ten. This receptor was identified in a woman in her twenties or thirties in good health. The chain links TRBV29-1 to TRBJ2-3, with 8 positions matching TRBD2. Sequencing was done on a sample of naive CD4+ T cells sorted from blood. Noted subset: CD45RA+ positively selected. CDR3 sequence (DNA): TGCAGCGTTGAACGAGCGGGAGTGGGTACAGATACGCAGTATTTT. This sequence encodes CSVERAGVGTDTQYF.